The rows below give T cell receptor beta chains drawn from one sample of a study of hypomethylating agent response in myelodysplastic syndrome. Profiled with immunoSEQ multiplex PCR; TCRdb holds only in-frame clones, not every one. Of 10,000 to 11,000 clones in the sample, around 80% were seen once. The material was bone marrow, obtained before or after starting hypomethylating agent treatment for myelodysplastic syndrome (not recorded which). The receptors stem from a human donor with myelodysplastic syndrome. The CDR3 runs from the conserved cysteine through the conserved F or W.

TRBV7-2	TRBJ1-6	CASSLGRGGVGTLHF
TRBV6-1	TRBJ2-7	CASNPGQGAYEQYF
TRBV4-1	TRBJ1-2	CASSQDATPGGYTF
TRBV28	TRBJ2-7	CASVESGTGAPEQYF
TRBV5-6	TRBJ2-2	CASSLASTAFGELFF
TRBV9	TRBJ1-2	CASSPQVGGPYGYTF
TRBV11-2	TRBJ1-3	CASSLRGVETGNTIYF
TRBV4-1	TRBJ2-1	CASSDHNEQFF
TRBV5-6	TRBJ1-1	CASTPKGGWTEAFF
TRBV25-1	TRBJ1-3	CASSEFPGTGNTIYF
TRBV7-7	-	CASSLAAGTGAEQYF
TRBV7-9	TRBJ1-1	CASSPSALPEAFF
TRBV27	TRBJ1-5	CASSPGMVPNQPQHF
TRBV7-9	TRBJ2-7	CASSSVTSKPQQYF
TRBV19	TRBJ2-2	CASTPIAGGELFF
TRBV11-2	TRBJ2-1	CASSPSGGYDEQFF
TRBV30	TRBJ2-7	CAWRGGTEQYF
TRBV7-3	TRBJ2-1	CAKSSLIAGLGNEQFF
TRBV5-4	TRBJ2-4	CASSWDAGTENIQYF
TRBV5-1	TRBJ1-2	CASSLFGTGVNYGYTF